Included here is one TCR beta chain sequence, with context. This specimen belongs to a study of cytomegalovirus exposure and HLA in healthy donors. The V end was cut by 3 bases, the J end by 1 base, with 10 bases between. The germline V gene has CDR1 LNHDA and CDR2 SQIVND (reference sequence). This CDR3 is 16 amino acids long. 13 Jbeta primers and 60 Vbeta primers were used for the PCR. Assay: immunoSEQ multiplex PCR; the TCRdb copy retains only in-frame clones and omits some. The ten most abundant clones cover roughly 3.5% of a sample with 95,000 to 150,000 clones. The specimen was PBMCs. This clonotype was obtained from a young man in good health and CMV-seronegative. The chain uses TRBV19 and TRBJ2-6; D is ambiguous. CDR3 nucleotides: TGTGCCAGTAGTATTGCGGTTCGGTCTGGGGCCAACGTCCTGACTTTC. It specifies CASSIAVRSGANVLTF.